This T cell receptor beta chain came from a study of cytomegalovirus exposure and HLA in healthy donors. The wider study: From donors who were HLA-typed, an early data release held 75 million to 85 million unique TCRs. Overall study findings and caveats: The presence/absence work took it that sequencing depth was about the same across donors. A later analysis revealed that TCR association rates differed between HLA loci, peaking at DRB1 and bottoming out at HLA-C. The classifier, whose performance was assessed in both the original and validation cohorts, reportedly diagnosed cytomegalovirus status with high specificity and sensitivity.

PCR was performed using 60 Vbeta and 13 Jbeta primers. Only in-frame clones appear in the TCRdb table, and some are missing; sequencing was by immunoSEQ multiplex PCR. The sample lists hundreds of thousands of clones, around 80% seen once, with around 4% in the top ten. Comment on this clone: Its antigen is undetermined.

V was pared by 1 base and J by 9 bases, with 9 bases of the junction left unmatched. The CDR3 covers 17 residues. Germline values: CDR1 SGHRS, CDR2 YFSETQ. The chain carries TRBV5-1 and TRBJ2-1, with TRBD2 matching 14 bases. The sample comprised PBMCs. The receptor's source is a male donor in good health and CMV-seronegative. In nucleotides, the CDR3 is TGCGCCAGCAGCTTGCGACTAGCGGGAGGGCCGGAGGGTGAGCAGTTCTTC. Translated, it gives CASSLRLAGGPEGEQFF.